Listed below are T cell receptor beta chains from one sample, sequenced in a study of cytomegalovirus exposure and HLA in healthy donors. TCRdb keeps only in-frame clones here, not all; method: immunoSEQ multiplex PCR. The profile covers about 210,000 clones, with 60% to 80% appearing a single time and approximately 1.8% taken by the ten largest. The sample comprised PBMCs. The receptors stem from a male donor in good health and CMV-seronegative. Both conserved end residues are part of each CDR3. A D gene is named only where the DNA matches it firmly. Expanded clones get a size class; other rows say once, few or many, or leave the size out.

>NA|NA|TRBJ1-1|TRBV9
CASSVDSDLGNTEAFF
TGTGCCAGCAGTGTTGACAGCGACCTTGGCAACACTGAAGCTTTCTTT
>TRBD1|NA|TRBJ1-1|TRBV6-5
CASSTTGIAGKAFF
TGTGCCAGCAGCACGACAGGGATCGCAGGCAAAGCTTTCTTT
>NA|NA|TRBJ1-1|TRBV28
CASSLGTPNTEAFF
TGTGCCAGCAGTTTAGGGACACCGAACACTGAAGCTTTCTTT
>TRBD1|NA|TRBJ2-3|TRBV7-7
CASSPYPRTGKGSGPDTQYF
TGTGCCAGCAGCCCTTACCCCCGGACAGGGAAAGGGTCGGGGCCGGATACGCAGTATTTT
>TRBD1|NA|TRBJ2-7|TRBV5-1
CASSLARGPYEQYF
TGCGCCAGCAGCTTGGCCAGGGGGCCATACGAGCAGTACTTC
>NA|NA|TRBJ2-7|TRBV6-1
CASSPRGQSYEQYF
TGTGCCAGCAGTCCGCGCGGACAGTCCTACGAGCAGTACTTC
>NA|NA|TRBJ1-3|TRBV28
CASSSSGYSGNTIYF
TGTGCCAGCAGTTCCTCAGGGTATTCTGGAAACACCATATATTTT
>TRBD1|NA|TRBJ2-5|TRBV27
CASSLGQGRAEQYF
TGTGCCAGCAGTTTGGGACAGGGGAGAGCGGAGCAGTACTTC
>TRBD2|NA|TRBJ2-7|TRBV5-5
CASSDMTSGSYEQYF
TGTGCCAGCAGCGATATGACTAGCGGATCCTACGAGCAGTACTTC
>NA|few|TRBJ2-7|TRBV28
CASRIDFSYEQYF
TGTGCCAGCAGAATTGACTTTTCCTACGAGCAGTACTTC
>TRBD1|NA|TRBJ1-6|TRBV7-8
CASSLATGGSNSPLHF
TGTGCCAGCAGCTTAGCGACAGGGGGCTCTAATTCACCCCTCCACTTT
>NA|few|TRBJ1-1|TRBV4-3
CASSQEAGATEAFF
TGCGCCAGCAGCCAAGAGGCAGGGGCCACTGAAGCTTTCTTT
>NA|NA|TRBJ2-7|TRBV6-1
CARGSYEQYF
TGTGCGCGGGGTTCCTACGAGCAGTACTTC
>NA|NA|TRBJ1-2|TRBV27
CASSQQGGGYTF
TGTGCCAGCAGTCAGCAGGGTGGAGGCTACACCTTC
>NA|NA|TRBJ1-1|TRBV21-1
CASSAKAQDRGIVAEAFF
TGTGCCAGCAGCGCGAAAGCCCAGGACAGGGGGATTGTGGCTGAAGCTTTCTTT
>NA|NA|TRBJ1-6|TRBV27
CASSPLRAIAYNSPLHF
TGTGCCAGCAGTCCTCTCAGGGCCATAGCCTATAATTCACCCCTCCACTTT
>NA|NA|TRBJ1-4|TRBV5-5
CASSFTERANEKLFF
TGTGCCAGCAGTTTTACAGAACGCGCTAATGAAAAACTGTTTTTT
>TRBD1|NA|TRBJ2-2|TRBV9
CASSVVGQGASGELFF
TGTGCCAGCAGCGTAGTCGGACAGGGGGCGTCCGGGGAGCTGTTTTTT
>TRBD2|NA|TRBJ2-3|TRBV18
CASSPTGGGGDTQYF
TGTGCCAGCTCACCCACCGGGGGGGGAGGAGATACGCAGTATTTT
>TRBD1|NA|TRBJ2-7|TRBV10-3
CAISEGQGNYEQYF
TGTGCCATCAGTGAAGGACAGGGCAACTACGAGCAGTACTTC
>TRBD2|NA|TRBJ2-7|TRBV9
CASSVGLAGGLDEQYF
TGTGCCAGCAGCGTCGGCCTAGCGGGAGGACTTGACGAGCAGTACTTC
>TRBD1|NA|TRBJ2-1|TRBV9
CASSVAGTGRDEQFF
TGTGCCAGCAGCGTAGCGGGGACAGGGAGGGATGAGCAGTTCTTC
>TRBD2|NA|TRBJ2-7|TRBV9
CASSERTSGIDEQYF
TGTGCCAGCAGCGAGAGGACTAGCGGGATTGATGAGCAGTACTTC
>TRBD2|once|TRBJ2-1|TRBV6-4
CASSGGSGNNEQFF
TGTGCCAGCAGTGGTGGTAGCGGGAACAATGAGCAGTTCTTC
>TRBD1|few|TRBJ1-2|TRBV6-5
CASYRGSYGYTF
TGTGCCAGCTACAGGGGTAGCTATGGCTACACCTTC
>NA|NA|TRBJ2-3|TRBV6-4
CASSDRGFTDTQYF
TGTGCCAGCAGTGACAGGGGGTTCACAGATACGCAGTATTTT
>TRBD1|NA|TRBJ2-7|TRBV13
CASSPPGTGDEQYF
TGTGCCAGCAGCCCACCCGGGACAGGAGACGAGCAGTACTTC
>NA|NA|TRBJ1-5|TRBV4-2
CASSQETGPDQPQHF
TGTGCCAGCAGCCAAGAAACGGGTCCGGATCAGCCCCAGCATTTT
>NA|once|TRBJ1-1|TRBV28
CASSFDWAEAFF
TGTGCCAGCAGTTTCGACTGGGCTGAAGCTTTCTTT
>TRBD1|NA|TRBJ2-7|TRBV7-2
CASSSPDRGSHEQYF
TGTGCCAGCAGCTCGCCGGACAGGGGGTCCCACGAGCAGTACTTC
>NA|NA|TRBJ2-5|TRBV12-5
CASGLDPQGSLQETQYF
TGTGCTAGTGGTTTGGACCCACAGGGTTCCCTCCAAGAGACCCAGTACTTC
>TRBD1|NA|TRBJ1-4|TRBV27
CASSPRDSFNEKLFF
TGTGCCAGCAGTCCACGGGACAGTTTTAATGAAAAACTGTTTTTT
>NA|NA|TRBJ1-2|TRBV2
CASSPQGLDYGYTF
TGTGCCAGCAGTCCACAGGGTTTGGACTATGGCTACACCTTC
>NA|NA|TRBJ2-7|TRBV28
CATIWGQGTYEQYF
TGTGCCACCATCTGGGGGCAGGGAACCTACGAGCAGTACTTC
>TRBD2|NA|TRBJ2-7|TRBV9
CASSGGAGGLHEQYF
TGTGCCAGCAGCGGGGGAGCGGGAGGGCTTCACGAGCAGTACTTC
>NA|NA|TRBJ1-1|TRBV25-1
CASSPEPTATEAFF
TGTGCCAGCAGCCCCGAACCGACAGCCACTGAAGCTTTCTTT